Below are 21 T cell receptor beta chains sequenced from a single sample in a study of preoperative IRX-2 immunotherapy in early breast cancer. The treatment denotes: preoperative locoregional IRX-2 cytokine immunotherapy. This table comes from immunoSEQ multiplex PCR, and its TCRdb copy is limited to in-frame clones, with some not included. This sample has around 88,000 clones; approximately 90% occur once, and the top ten carry roughly 2%. The material was tumor tissue, obtained after IRX-2 immunotherapy. Receptors originate from a human donor with breast cancer.

V gene TRBV6-8 combines with J gene TRBJ1-5, with TRBD1 as a possible D gene (5 bases). From germline, CDR1 is MNHGY and CDR2 SAAAGT. V was pared by 10 bases and J by 3 bases, with 22 bases between. The CDR3 has 16 amino acids. CDR3 nucleotide sequence: TGTGCCATCGTACTCGGGGCAGAAAGGTCCAATCAGCCCCAGCATTTT. Its translation: CAIVLGAERSNQPQHF.

The genes are TRBV29-1 and TRBJ1-2, with D unclear. This CDR3 region has 12 residues. Germline assignment: CDR1 SQVTM and CDR2 ANQGSEA. V was shortened by 6 bases and J by 4 bases, with 12 bases between the two germline ends. The CDR3 spells CSVHALGYGYTF. The CDR3 DNA reads as TGCAGCGTCCACGCCCTGGGCTATGGCTACACCTTC.

The J gene is TRBJ2-1, the V gene TRBV19; the D is unclear. With 1 base removed from V and 6 bases from J, the gap between germline ends came to 1 base. Germline CDR1 is LNHDA and CDR2 is SQIVND (reference sequence). This CDR3 region has 11 residues. The chain's CDR3 is CASSIVNEQFF. Written as DNA, the CDR3 is TGTGCCAGTAGTATAGTCAATGAGCAGTTCTTC.

This sequence joins TRBV12-5 and TRBJ1-1; TRBD1 matches 7 bases. Per germline, CDR1 LGHNT and CDR2 FRNRAP. Losses at the gene ends were 6 bases for V and 10 bases for J; bases not matched to a gene: 5. The CDR3 totals 11 residues. CDR3 residues: CASGTGQAAFF. The CDR3 DNA reads TGTGCTAGTGGAACTGGACAGGCAGCTTTCTTT.

The chain carries TRBV5-1 and TRBJ1-1; the D is unclear. Germline lookup yields CDR1 SGHRS and CDR2 YFSETQ. The CDR3 has 14 amino acids. Trimming took 0 bases from V and 4 from J, leaving 10 bases between them. CDR3 in amino acids: CASSLAGRVTEAFF. The CDR3, as DNA: TGCGCCAGCAGCTTGGCCGGCAGAGTCACTGAAGCTTTCTTT.

The V and J genes are TRBV29-1 and TRBJ2-2; TRBD1 is a possible D gene (5 bases). The CDR3 runs 12 residues. Trimming removed 2 bases at V and 7 bases at J, with 8 bases between. Germline V gene sequence: CDR1 SQVTM, CDR2 ANQGSEA. The CDR3 region has the DNA TGCAGCGTTGAACAGGGTTTCGGGGAGCTGTTTTTT. It specifies CSVEQGFGELFF.

The rearrangement links TRBV10-2 to TRBJ1-5; D is uncertain. The CDR3 runs to 12 residues. Germline V gene sequence: CDR1 WSHSY, CDR2 SAAADI. Trimming shortened V by 4 bases and J by 7 bases, and 8 bases separated the two germline ends. In DNA, the CDR3 is TGCGCCAGCAGTGTTATCACGCAGCCCCAGCATTTT. It yields the protein CASSVITQPQHF.

CDR3 sequence reads: CASSVFLGGKLFF. The DNA for the CDR3 is TGTGCCAGCAGCGTATTTTTGGGAGGAAAACTGTTTTTT. This chain joins TRBV9 and TRBJ1-4; D is unclear. The CDR3 runs 13 residues. Germline loops: CDR1 SGDLS, CDR2 YYNGEE. The V and J ends lost 1 base and 10 bases respectively, with 11 bases between them.

V gene TRBV6-8 combines with J gene TRBJ1-2, with D possibly matching TRBD1 (5 bases). The CDR3 consists of 15 residues. Trimming left V 7 bases short and J 0 bases short, with 15 bases between. The V gene's germline CDR1 is MNHGY and CDR2 SAAAGT. The CDR3 region is CASTTGTGPNYGYTF. CDR3 sequence (DNA): TGTGCCAGCACTACCGGGACGGGACCTAACTATGGCTACACCTTC.

The chain recombines TRBV18 with TRBJ2-7; no clear D. V lost 3 bases to trimming and J lost 3 bases, with 12 bases between them. The CDR3 is 14 amino acids. The germline gives CDR1 KGHSH, CDR2 LQKENI. The CDR3 loop is CASSPTGLSYEQYF. The CDR3 DNA reads as TGTGCCAGCTCACCGACGGGTCTCAGCTACGAGCAGTACTTC.

The CDR3 DNA reads as TGCGCCAGCGGATCAGGGAGCCGCAACACTGAAGCTTTCTTT. Translated: CASGSGSRNTEAFF. This chain links TRBV5-1 with TRBJ1-1, with TRBD1 as a possible D gene (5 bases). Germline lookup yields CDR1 SGHRS and CDR2 YFSETQ. Trimming removed 7 bases at V and 2 bases at J, with 15 bases between. This CDR3 is 14 amino acids long. Full variable domain (missing parts from reference TRBV5-1 and TRBJ1-1): KAGVTQTPRYLIKTRGQQVTLSCSPISGHRSVSWYQQTPGQGLQFLFEYFSETQRNKGNFPGRFSGRQFSNSRSEMNVSTLELGDSALYLCASGSGSRNTEAFFGQGTRLTVV.

The genes are TRBV29-1 and TRBJ1-1; weak D call: TRBD1 (6 bases). The CDR3 runs to 14 residues. The germline gives CDR1 SQVTM, CDR2 ANQGSEA. V was pared by 7 bases and J by 4 bases, with 19 bases between. The CDR3 DNA follows: TGCAGCGCCCCAGGGGAGGGACGGGGCACTGAAGCTTTCTTT. Translation gives CSAPGEGRGTEAFF.

Concerning this clone: Relative to the germline gene, one junction end is altered; a read error may explain this. The genes are TRBV6-4 and TRBJ2-5; perhaps TRBD1 as D (5 bases). Germline CDR1 reads MRHNA; CDR2 reads SNTAGT. The CDR3 contains 15 residues. The CDR3 nucleotides read TGTGCCAGCAGTTACTCCGGCGGACAACAAGAGACCCAGTACTTC. It yields the protein CASSYSGGQQETQYF.

The genes are TRBV7-1 and TRBJ2-2; D remains unclear. TRBV7-1 is an ORF, and what it does is uncertain. The V end lost 5 bases, the J end lost 1 base, and 11 bases lay between the germline ends. CDR3 length: 15 residues. CDR3 amino acids: CASSPRVGNTGELFF. As DNA, the CDR3 is TGTGCCAGCAGCCCTCGTGTGGGGAACACCGGGGAGCTGTTTTTT.

The rearrangement uses TRBV28 and TRBJ2-1; 8 bases match TRBD2. V trimming: 2 bases; J trimming: 6 bases; junction bases outside the gene matches: 6. CDR1 and CDR2 (germline): MDHEN, SYDVKM. The CDR3 is 15 residues long. CDR3 protein: CASSLSSSGSNEQFF. The CDR3, as DNA: TGTGCCAGCAGTTTAAGCTCTAGCGGGTCCAATGAGCAGTTCTTC.

This sequence joins TRBV6-1 and TRBJ2-7; 7 bases are shared with TRBD2. Germline V lookup: CDR1 MNHNS, CDR2 SASEGT. The CDR3 has 17 residues. With 0 bases clipped from V and 4 bases from J, the junction kept 12 bases outside the gene matches. The CDR3 here is CASSEAVSMGGSYEQYF. As DNA, the CDR3 is TGTGCCAGCAGTGAAGCGGTGTCGATGGGCGGGAGTTACGAGCAGTACTTC.

The V and J genes are TRBV18 and TRBJ1-5, with D unclear. V lost 2 bases and J lost 3, with 14 bases in between. The CDR3 runs to 16 residues. Germline assignment: CDR1 KGHSH and CDR2 LQKENI. The CDR3 nucleotides are TGTGCCAGCTCACCAGGGAGGGCCGCAATCAATCAGCCCCAGCATTTT. Protein product: CASSPGRAAINQPQHF. Based on the CDR3 plus reference TRBV18 and TRBJ1-5, the full variable domain is NAGVMQNPRHLVRRRGQEARLRCSPMKGHSHVYWYRQLPEEGLKFMVYLQKENIIDESGMPKERFSAEFPKEGPSILRIQQVVRGDSAAYFCASSPGRAAINQPQHFGDGTRLSIL.

The chain carries TRBV10-3 and TRBJ1-5; 7 bases align to TRBD1. V was clipped by 0 bases and J by 7 bases; unmatched bases: 15. The germline V gene encodes CDR1 ENHRY and CDR2 SYGVKD. The CDR3 covers 18 residues. In DNA, the CDR3 is TGTGCCATCAGTGAGTCTCCCTTCGTGACAGGGAGCGGCCAGCCCCAGCATTTT. It yields the protein CAISESPFVTGSGQPQHF.

The V call is TRBV11-3, the J call TRBJ2-3; tentatively, D is TRBD1 or TRBD2 (6 bases each). The CDR3 runs to 15 residues. V lost 2 bases and J lost 6, with 15 bases in between. Per the germline V gene, CDR1 is SGHNT and CDR2 is YENEEA. This CDR3 reads CASSLWRGIPDTQYF. CDR3 coding DNA: TGTGCCAGCAGCTTATGGAGGGGGATCCCGGATACGCAGTATTTT.

The chain recombines TRBV30 with TRBJ2-7; tentatively, D is TRBD1 or TRBD2 (5 bases each). Germline V lookup: CDR1 GTSNPN, CDR2 SVGIG (reference sequence). Trimming took 6 bases from V and 0 from J, leaving 9 bases between them. The CDR3 has 12 residues. CDR3 bases: TGTGCCTGCAGGGACGGCTCCTACGAGCAGTACTTC. This codes for CACRDGSYEQYF. The full variable domain, its missing parts supplied by reference TRBV30 and TRBJ2-7, is SQTIHQWPATLVQPVGSPLSLECTVEGTSNPNLYWYRQAAGRGLQLLFYSVGIGQISSEVPQNLSASRPQDRQFILSSKKLLLSDSGFYLCACRDGSYEQYFGPGTRLTVT.

V gene TRBV12-5 combines with J gene TRBJ1-2; D may be TRBD1 (5 bases). Germline V gene data show CDR1 as LGHNT and CDR2 as FRNRAP. This CDR3 comprises 14 residues. V dropped 2 bases and J dropped 5 bases, with 12 bases sitting between them. CDR3 DNA: TGTGCTAGTGGTTTGAGGGGAATTTCGTATGGCTACACCTTC. Translation gives CASGLRGISYGYTF.